These 13 T cell receptor beta chains were sequenced from one sample in a study of CD8 T cells in ankylosing spondylitis. TCRdb called the 5' RACE reads again in MiXCR, with one record for every CDR3 protein. The data show about 300,000 distinct CDR3 sequences, with 11% seen just once and around 8.4% held by the top ten. What was sequenced was blood, either unsorted or a sorted T cell fraction (not recorded which). The receptor set was obtained from a female donor with ankylosing spondylitis or in good health (not recorded which).

This chain connects TRBV7-2 to TRBJ2-3; 11 bases map to TRBD2. The CDR3 is 17 amino acids. With V trimmed by 5 bases and J by 5 bases, 12 bases remained unmatched. Germline values: CDR1 SGHTA, CDR2 FQGNSA. CDR3 protein: CASSRSSGRSGRDTQYF. The CDR3, as DNA: TGTGCCAGCAGCCGGTCTAGCGGGAGGAGCGGGCGAGATACGCAGTATTTT. The whole variable domain, remainder taken from reference TRBV7-2 and TRBJ2-3, is GAGVSQSPSNKVTEKGKDVELRCDPISGHTALYWYRQSLGQGLEFLIYFQGNSAPDKSGLPSDRFSAERTGGSVSTLTIQRTQQEDSAVYLCASSRSSGRSGRDTQYFGPGTRLTVL.

This clonotype has a count of ten or more. The rearrangement links TRBV3-1 to TRBJ2-7; 8 nucleotides line up with TRBD2. This CDR3 region has 13 residues. Germline CDR1 LGHDT, CDR2 YNNKEL (reference sequence). V shed 3 bases, J shed 3 bases, and the junction held 1 base outside the gene matches. The CDR3 is CASSHSGGYEQYF. Written as DNA, the CDR3 is TGTGCCAGCAGCCACAGCGGGGGCTACGAGCAGTACTTC.

This clonotype occurred many times. This chain uses TRBV5-1 with TRBJ1-6; 9 positions agree with TRBD1. Germline assignment: CDR1 SGHRS and CDR2 YFSETQ. V lost 4 bases and J lost 11; bases outside the gene matches: 10. The CDR3 runs to 15 residues. CDR3 protein: CASSPSGTGTTPLHF. CDR3 sequence (DNA): TGCGCCAGCAGCCCTTCCGGGACAGGGACAACACCCCTCCACTTT.

The CDR3 here is CASSSPGGPSTDTQYF. CDR3 bases: TGTGCCAGCAGCTCCCCGGGGGGCCCCAGCACAGATACGCAGTATTTT. The gene calls are TRBV5-5 and TRBJ2-3, with a tentative D call TRBD2 (7 bases). The CDR3 covers 16 residues. Germline V CDR1 and CDR2: SGHKS, YYEKEE (reference sequence). V lost 3 bases to trimming and J lost 0 bases, with 14 bases between them.

This clonotype was counted at least ten times. Here the CDR3 reads CSARDGTGFGNEQFF. CDR3 nucleotide sequence: TGCAGTGCTAGAGATGGGACAGGGTTTGGCAATGAGCAGTTCTTC. The gene calls are TRBV20-1 and TRBJ2-1; 9 bases map to TRBD1. Germline V gene sequence: CDR1 DFQATT, CDR2 SNEGSKA (reference sequence). CDR3 length: 15 residues. The trim removed 0 bases at V and 6 bases at J, leaving 6 bases unmatched.

This chain joins TRBV19 and TRBJ1-1; 9 bases are shared with TRBD1. J gave up 5 bases and V 4 bases, and 5 bases lay outside the gene matches. The CDR3 spans 14 residues. Germline V lookup: CDR1 LNHDA, CDR2 SQIVND (reference sequence). CDR3 bases: TGTGCCAGTAGTAGCCGGACAGGGGAGACTGAAGCTTTCTTT. Its translation is CASSSRTGETEAFF. Drawing the rest from reference TRBV19 and TRBJ1-1, the complete variable domain is DGGITQSPKYLFRKEGQNVTLSCEQNLNHDAMYWYRQDPGQGLRLIYYSQIVNDFQKGDIAEGYSVSREKKESFPLTVTSAQKNPTAFYLCASSSRTGETEAFFGQGTRLTVV.

On this clonotype: The conserved closing phenylalanine or tryptophan is absent in this CDR3, likely reflecting a read error. Here the CDR3 reads CASSLAGDSYNEQFL. CDR3 nucleotide sequence: TGCGCCAGCAGCTTGGCCGGGGATTCCTACAATGAGCAGTTCCTC. The chain is built from TRBV5-1 and TRBJ2-1; weak D call: TRBD2 (5 bases). The CDR3 spans 15 residues. Looked up from germline, CDR1 is SGHRS and CDR2 is YFSETQ. V lost 0 bases, J lost 1 base, and 8 bases lay in between.

The V gene is TRBV10-3, the J gene TRBJ2-3; D is perhaps TRBD1 (5 bases). CDR1 and CDR2 from the germline V gene are ENHRY and SYGVKD. The CDR3 is made up of 15 amino acids. The V gene lost 6 bases and the J gene lost 3 bases, with 16 bases spanning the gap. In nucleotides, the CDR3 is TGTGCCATCAGCGAAGGGGATGAGAGGACAGATACGCAGTATTTT. It codes for CAISEGDERTDTQYF.

This clonotype came up a few times. The chain employs TRBV27 and TRBJ2-3; D may be TRBD1 (5 bases). V lost 3 bases to trimming and J lost 9 bases, with 16 bases between them. CDR3 length equals 14 residues. Per germline, CDR1 MNHEY and CDR2 SMNVEV (reference sequence). The CDR3 nucleotides are TGTGCCAGCAGTTTCATAACCGACAGACCCACGCAGTATTTT. Amino acid sequence: CASSFITDRPTQYF.

This clonotype came up many times. The chain recombines TRBV7-2 with TRBJ2-5, with D possibly matching TRBD1 (5 bases). Trimming took 3 bases from V and 10 from J, leaving 18 bases between them. The CDR3 covers 14 residues. CDR1 SGHTA and CDR2 FQGNSA come from the germline V gene. The CDR3 DNA sequence: TGTGCCAGCAGCTTTTCACAGGAGTCCTCGGTCCAGTACTTC. Translating gives CASSFSQESSVQYF.

The chain recombines TRBV20-1 with TRBJ2-7; D unclear. V lost 6 bases to trimming and J lost 0 bases, with 15 bases between them. CDR3 length equals 14 residues. Germline V CDR1 and CDR2: DFQATT, SNEGSKA (reference sequence). The CDR3 nucleotides are TGCAGTGCAGTCCCCCTACCGAGCTCCTACGAGCAGTACTTC. Encoded protein: CSAVPLPSSYEQYF.

This clonotype was counted between two and nine times. The chain has TRBV7-8 and TRBJ1-2; 7 bases agree with TRBD1. After removal of 4 bases from V and 3 bases from J, the junction contained 5 bases not matched to a gene. Germline V lookup: CDR1 SGHVS, CDR2 FQNEAQ. CDR3 length: 14 amino acids. CDR3 DNA sequence: TGTGCCAGCAGCTCCCGGACAGGCTACTATGGCTACACCTTC. This encodes CASSSRTGYYGYTF.

The table lists this clonotype with many counts. The V call is TRBV9, the J call TRBJ2-5; D not certain. Trimming removed 0 bases at V and 2 bases at J, with 11 bases between. This CDR3 spans 15 amino acids. Per the germline V gene, CDR1 is SGDLS and CDR2 is YYNGEE. As DNA, the CDR3 is TGTGCCAGCAGCGTAGGGGCCACACCACAAGAGACCCAGTACTTC. Amino acids: CASSVGATPQETQYF.